Included here is one TCR beta chain sequence, with context. This clonotype was detected ten times or more. Which antigen it targets is not known. Base quality data are lacking; no much larger clone is found one base away. Patients with uncontrolled infections, other autoimmune diseases, pregnancy or lactation were excluded. Clinical symptoms, serum thyroxine and TRAb, thyroid ultrasound, and orbital computed tomography formed the basis for the diagnoses. Total RNA was extracted using Trizol reagent, and RNA quality was assessed on an Agilent 2100 Bioanalyzer. The source of the sample is a study of T cells in Graves' hyperthyroidism and ophthalmopathy (dated by TCRdb to the late 2010s). The study in broad terms: A discovery cohort of approximately 100 patients, 43 with Graves' ophthalmopathy and 55 to 60 with stable Graves' hyperthyroidism, was used to find distinguishing TCR V-J signatures. Prospective prediction of ophthalmopathy was tested in an independent validation cohort consisting of 18 hyperthyroidism patients and some 16 patients who later progressed to ophthalmopathy. The 90 to 100 discovery patients were randomly divided into training and test sets at a 7:3 ratio. The study also compared thyroid tissue and blood T-cell repertoires from a handful of Graves' hyperthyroidism patients. After sampling, hyperthyroidism patients received methimazole starting at 30 mg daily, and ophthalmopathy patients received high-dose intravenous methylprednisolone. The paper describes TCR Vbeta CDR3 sequencing of more than 120 peripheral blood samples, made up of 43 ophthalmopathy patients, roughly 80 hyperthyroidism patients and about 17 progressor patients.

TCR beta CDR3 regions were amplified from RNA transcripts. A first-round RT-PCR of the TCR CDR3 used the HTBI primer set with the Qiagen OneStep RT-PCR kit. A second multiplex PCR round built the libraries, followed by size selection and purification. Libraries were sequenced paired-end with 100 bp reads on an Illumina HiSeq2000. Per the source publication's procedure: Raw data were processed with SOAPnuke, discarding reads with adapters, uncalled bases, mean Phred below 15, or no exact constant-primer or identifier match. High-quality paired reads were merged with COPE v1.2.5, and unique nucleotide sequences were defined as clonotypes. MiTCR v1.1 was used to align the clonotypes against IMGT TRBV, TRBD and TRBJ reference segments. Analysis was restricted to V-J combinations with a frequency above 0.0001, which covered about 99% of repertoires. The TCS score was defined as the ratio of F50 (clonal expansion) to E x V (chaos), calculated using BLOSUM62-based TCRdist between CDR3 peptides within each V-J. Welch's t-statistics and random forest reduced around 550 V-J features to 13, which were used in a naive Bayes classifier (R e1071). The Morisita-Horn index was used to measure how similar the thyroid and blood repertoires were. In-frame beta chains were kept once TCRdb had trimmed the public reads at Q25 with fastp and called clones with MiXCR. Entries are consolidated by CDR3 protein sequence, retaining the most common genes and DNA. The V and J calls here are based on TCRdb, not the publication. The sample table shows roughly 510,000 distinct CDR3 sequences, and around 50% are seen once. The top ten constitute 35% to 50% of the sample.

After removal of 0 bases from V and 3 bases from J, the junction retains 7 bases not matched to a gene. The CDR3 has 17 amino acids, counting the end cysteine and phenylalanine. The CDR3 DNA has 51 bases and is translated from base 1. In the germline V gene, CDR1 corresponds to LGHNA and CDR2 to YSLEER. Here is what the overall study found, with its caveats: No statistical method was used to fix the sample size in advance, and group allocation was not hidden from the investigators. In validation, progression to ophthalmopathy was predicted by the model with 70.59% sensitivity and roughly 72% specificity, a median of roughly 6 months before onset. In cross-validation, a model built on a 13 V-J signature told ophthalmopathy apart from stable hyperthyroidism with under 90% sensitivity and around 83% specificity, and in testing the same model reached 80%/75%. Most expanded thyroid clonotypes (frequency above 0.001) were also found in blood, which suggests that blood repertoires may mirror thyroid immune responses.

This clonotype was obtained from an adult woman with Graves' disease, either hyperthyroidism or ophthalmopathy (not recorded which). The V and J segments used are TRBV4-3 and TRBJ1-1, with 10 junctional bases fitting TRBD1. Sequencing input: peripheral blood or thyroid tissue (not recorded which). The CDR3 protein sequence reads: CASSQDTDRGQDTEAFF. At the DNA level, the sequence is TGCGCCAGCAGCCAAGACACCGACAGGGGGCAAGACACTGAAGCTTTCTTT.